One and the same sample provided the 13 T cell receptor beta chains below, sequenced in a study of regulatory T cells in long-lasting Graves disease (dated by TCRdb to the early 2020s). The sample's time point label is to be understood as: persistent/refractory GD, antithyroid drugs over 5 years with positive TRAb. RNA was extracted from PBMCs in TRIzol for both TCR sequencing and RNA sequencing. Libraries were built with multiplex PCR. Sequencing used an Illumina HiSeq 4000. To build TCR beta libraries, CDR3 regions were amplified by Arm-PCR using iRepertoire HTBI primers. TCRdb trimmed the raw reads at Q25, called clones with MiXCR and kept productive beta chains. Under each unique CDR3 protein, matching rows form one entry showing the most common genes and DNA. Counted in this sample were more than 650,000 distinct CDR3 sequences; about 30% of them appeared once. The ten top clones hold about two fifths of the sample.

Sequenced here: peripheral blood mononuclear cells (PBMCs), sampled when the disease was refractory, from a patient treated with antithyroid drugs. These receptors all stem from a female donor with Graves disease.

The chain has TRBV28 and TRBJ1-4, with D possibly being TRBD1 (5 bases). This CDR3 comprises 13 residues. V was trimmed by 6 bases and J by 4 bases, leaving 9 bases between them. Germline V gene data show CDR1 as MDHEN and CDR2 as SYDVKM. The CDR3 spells CASRWGLNEKLFF. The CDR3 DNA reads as TGTGCCAGCAGGTGGGGCCTTAATGAAAAACTGTTTTTT.

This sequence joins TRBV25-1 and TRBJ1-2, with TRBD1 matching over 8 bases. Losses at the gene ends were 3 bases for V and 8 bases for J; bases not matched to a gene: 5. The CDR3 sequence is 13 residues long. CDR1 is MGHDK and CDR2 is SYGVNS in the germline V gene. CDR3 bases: TGTGCCAGCAGTGACCCAGGGGGCGTAGGCTACACCTTC. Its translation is CASSDPGGVGYTF.

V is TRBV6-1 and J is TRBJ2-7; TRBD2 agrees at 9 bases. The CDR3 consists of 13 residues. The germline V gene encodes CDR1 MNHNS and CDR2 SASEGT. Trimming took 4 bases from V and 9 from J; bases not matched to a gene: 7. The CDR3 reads CASSVSSGSPQYF. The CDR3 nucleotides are TGTGCCAGCAGTGTTAGTAGCGGGAGCCCGCAGTACTTC.

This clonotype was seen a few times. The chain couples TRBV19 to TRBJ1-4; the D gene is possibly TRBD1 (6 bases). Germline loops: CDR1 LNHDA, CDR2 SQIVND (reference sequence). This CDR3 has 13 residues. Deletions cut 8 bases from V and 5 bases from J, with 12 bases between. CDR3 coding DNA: TGTGCCAGTTCACAGGGTAAGAATGAAAAACTGTTTTTT. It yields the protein CASSQGKNEKLFF.

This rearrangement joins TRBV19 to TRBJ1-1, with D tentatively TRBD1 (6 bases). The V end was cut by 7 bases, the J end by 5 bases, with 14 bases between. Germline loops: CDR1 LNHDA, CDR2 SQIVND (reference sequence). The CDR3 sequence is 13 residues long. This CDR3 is CASTPQGRTEAFF. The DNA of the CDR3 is TGTGCCAGTACCCCACAGGGTAGGACTGAAGCTTTCTTT.

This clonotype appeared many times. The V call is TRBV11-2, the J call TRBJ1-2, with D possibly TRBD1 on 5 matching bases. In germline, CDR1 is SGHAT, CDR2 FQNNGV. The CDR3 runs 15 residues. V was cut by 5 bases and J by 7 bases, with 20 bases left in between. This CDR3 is CASSALEGSGFGYTF. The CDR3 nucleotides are TGTGCCAGCAGCGCCCTGGAAGGGTCAGGGTTTGGCTACACCTTC.

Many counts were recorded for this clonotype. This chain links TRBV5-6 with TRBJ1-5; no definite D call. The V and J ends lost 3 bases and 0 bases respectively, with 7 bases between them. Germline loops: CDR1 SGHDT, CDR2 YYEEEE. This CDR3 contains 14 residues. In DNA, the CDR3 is TGTGCCAGCAGCTATTCGGATAGCAATCAGCCCCAGCATTTT. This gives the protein CASSYSDSNQPQHF.

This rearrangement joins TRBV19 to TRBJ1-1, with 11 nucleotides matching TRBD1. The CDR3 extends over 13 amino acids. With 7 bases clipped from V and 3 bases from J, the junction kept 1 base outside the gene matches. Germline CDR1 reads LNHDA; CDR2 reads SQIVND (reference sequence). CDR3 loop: CASKGQGDTEAFF. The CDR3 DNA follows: TGTGCCAGTAAGGGACAGGGGGACACTGAAGCTTTCTTT. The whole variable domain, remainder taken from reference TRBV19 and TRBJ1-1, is DGGITQSPKYLFRKEGQNVTLSCEQNLNHDAMYWYRQDPGQGLRLIYYSQIVNDFQKGDIAEGYSVSREKKESFPLTVTSAQKNPTAFYLCASKGQGDTEAFFGQGTRLTVV.

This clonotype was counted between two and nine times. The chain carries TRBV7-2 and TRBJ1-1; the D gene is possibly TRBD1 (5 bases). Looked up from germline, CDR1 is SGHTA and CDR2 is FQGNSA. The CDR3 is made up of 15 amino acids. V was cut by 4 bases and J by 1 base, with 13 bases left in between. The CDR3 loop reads CASSSDRWANTEAFF. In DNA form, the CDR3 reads TGTGCCAGCAGCTCCGACAGATGGGCGAACACTGAAGCTTTCTTT. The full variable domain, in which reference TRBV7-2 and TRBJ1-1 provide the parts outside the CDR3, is GAGVSQSPSNKVTEKGKDVELRCDPISGHTALYWYRQSLGQGLEFLIYFQGNSAPDKSGLPSDRFSAERTGGSVSTLTIQRTQQEDSAVYLCASSSDRWANTEAFFGQGTRLTVV.

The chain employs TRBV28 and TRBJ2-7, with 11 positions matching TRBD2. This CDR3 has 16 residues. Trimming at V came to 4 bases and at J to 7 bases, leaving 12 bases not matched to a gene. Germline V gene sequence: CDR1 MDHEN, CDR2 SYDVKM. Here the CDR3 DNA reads TGTGCCAGCAGTTGGGCGTTTAGCGGGGGGGGCGGTGAGCAGTACTTC. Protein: CASSWAFSGGGGEQYF.

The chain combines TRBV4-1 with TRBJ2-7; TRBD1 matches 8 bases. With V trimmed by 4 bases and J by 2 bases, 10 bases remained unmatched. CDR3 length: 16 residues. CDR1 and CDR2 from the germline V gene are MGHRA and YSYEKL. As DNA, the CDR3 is TGCGCCAGCAGCCGGATCGGACAGGGTTGGACCTACGAGCAGTACTTC. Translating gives CASSRIGQGWTYEQYF.

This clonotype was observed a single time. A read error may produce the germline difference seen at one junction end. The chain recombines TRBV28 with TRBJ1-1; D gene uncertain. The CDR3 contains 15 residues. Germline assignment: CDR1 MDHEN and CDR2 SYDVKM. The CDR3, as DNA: TGTGCCAGCAGCTTATCAGCACGGATGAACACTGAAGCTTTCTTT. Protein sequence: CASSLSARMNTEAFF.

The CDR3 spells CASSQGRTDYGYTF. CDR3 DNA sequence: TGTGCCAGCAGCCAAGGGCGAACAGACTATGGCTACACCTTC. J is TRBJ1-2 and V is TRBV14; D remains ambiguous. There are 14 residues in the CDR3. Trimming took 1 base from V and 3 from J, leaving 9 bases between them. Per germline, CDR1 SGHDN and CDR2 FVKESK.